These T cell receptor beta chains were read from a single sample in a study of T cells in Graves' hyperthyroidism and ophthalmopathy. TCRdb re-derived calls from the multiplex PCR reads in MiXCR, one entry per CDR3 protein. The data show roughly 570,000 distinct CDR3 sequences, approximately 44% seen once. Sequencing was carried out using peripheral blood or thyroid tissue (not recorded which). All receptors derive from a woman aged 18 to 35 with Graves' hyperthyroidism. Both conserved end residues are part of each CDR3. D genes are given only for firm matches. Rows give clone size only sometimes, using once, few, many, or a class for an expanded clone.

abundance,len,v_gene,d_gene,j_gene,CDR3aa,CDR3nt
NA,15,TRBV20-1,NA,TRBJ1-5,CSARDGTVSNQPQHF,TGCAGTGCTAGAGATGGGACGGTTAGCAATCAGCCCCAGCATTTT
NA,14,TRBV2,NA,TRBJ2-5,CASGYQTEQETQYF,TGTGCCAGCGGCTACCAGACGGAACAAGAGACCCAGTACTTC
NA,15,TRBV4-2,TRBD1,TRBJ1-3,CASSQGRQGRNTIYF,TGTGCCAGCAGCCAGGGTAGACAGGGGAGGAACACCATATATTTT
many,14,TRBV7-9,TRBD1,TRBJ2-7,CASSQDRGGSEQYF,TGTGCCAGCAGCCAGGACAGGGGTGGATCCGAGCAGTACTTC
NA,18,TRBV5-6,NA,TRBJ2-2,CASSLASDSAGNTGELFF,TGTGCCAGCAGCTTGGCGTCCGACAGTGCTGGAAACACCGGGGAGCTGTTTTTT
once,17,TRBV7-3,TRBD2,TRBJ2-2,CASSLTGAGGDTGELFF,TGTGCCAGCAGCTTAACTGGGGCGGGAGGCGACACCGGGGAGCTGTTTTTT
few,17,TRBV6-5,NA,TRBJ1-5,CASSYERRRLSTQPQHF,TGTGCCAGCAGTTACGAACGGAGGAGGTTGTCGACACAGCCCCAGCATTTT
NA,12,TRBV7-9,NA,TRBJ1-1,CASGDAGSEAFF,TGTGCCAGCGGGGACGCGGGGTCTGAAGCCTTCTTT
many,13,TRBV3-1,NA,TRBJ2-2,CASSQLNTGELFF,TGTGCCAGCAGCCAACTAAACACCGGGGAGCTGTTTTTT
NA,13,TRBV2,NA,TRBJ2-7,CANIQGDSYEQYF,TGTGCCAACATACAGGGAGACAGCTACGAGCAGTACTTC
many,15,TRBV19,NA,TRBJ1-5,CASSIVRDRGQPQHF,TGTGCCAGTAGTATAGTTCGGGATCGCGGTCAGCCCCAGCATTTT